This record looks at one T cell receptor (beta chain) sequence and its context. The antigen remains unidentified. The V gene lost 5 bases and the J gene lost 3 bases, with 8 bases spanning the gap. The CDR3 totals 13 residues. Per germline, CDR1 MNHNY and CDR2 SVGAGI (reference sequence). TCRdb's copy holds only in-frame clones and misses some; the assay was immunoSEQ multiplex PCR. The data hold 2 million to 2.5 million clones, with 80% to 95% observed a single time. Healthy HIV-negative adults without recent acute infections or vaccinations served as donors. Splitting of CD4+ cells produced CD45RA+ naive and CD45RA-negative memory subsets. The record originates from a study of shared clonotypes between healthy human individuals. Overall study findings and caveats: The donor pool, a small one, limited the genetic and exposure-history diversity represented. Non-shared clonotypes were found to have lower generation probabilities than the clonotypes that were shared by all four of the sorted-subset donors.

The material sequenced was naive CD4+ T cells from PBMCs. Subset: CD45RA+ positively selected. The source of this sequence is a man younger than 30 in good health. Some clones in this sample may be carry-over from other donors' samples. The rearrangement uses TRBV6-6 and TRBJ1-5; a possible D gene is TRBD1 (5 bases). CDR3 DNA: TGTGCCAGCAGTGACAGTAACAATCAGCCCCAGCATTTT. The encoded protein is CASSDSNNQPQHF.